This passage covers 21 T cell receptor beta chains from one sample sequenced in a study of T cell responses to AZD1222 COVID-19 vaccine. The method was immunoSEQ multiplex PCR; TCRdb's version includes in-frame clones alone and lacks a portion of them. The sample lists roughly 150,000 clones; approximately 89% were seen once. This material consisted of peripheral blood, taken on day 0 of AZD1222 vaccination. Receptors were obtained from an adult in good health.

This chain connects TRBV9 to TRBJ2-3, with TRBD2 as a possible D gene (5 bases). This CDR3 region has 15 residues. Per germline, CDR1 SGDLS and CDR2 YYNGEE. With 1 base removed from V and 0 bases from J, the gap between germline ends came to 9 bases. The CDR3 sequence: CASSVLASSTDTQYF. CDR3 sequence (DNA): TGTGCCAGCAGCGTATTAGCGTCTAGCACAGATACGCAGTATTTT.

The chain uses TRBV28 and TRBJ2-7; weak D call: TRBD1 (6 bases). The CDR3 runs to 14 residues. Germline CDR1 and CDR2: MDHEN and SYDVKM. Trimming took off 3 bases at V and 5 bases at J, with 14 bases between the two ends. The CDR3 nucleotides read TGTGCCAGCAGTTTCGGGCAGGGGACGCACGAGCAGTACTTC. Amino acids: CASSFGQGTHEQYF. The full variable domain, rest sourced from reference TRBV28 and TRBJ2-7, is DVKVTQSSRYLVKRTGEKVFLECVQDMDHENMFWYRQDPGLGLRLIYFSYDVKMKEKGDIPEGYSVSREKKERFSLILESASTNQTSMYLCASSFGQGTHEQYFGPGTRLTVT.

This chain links TRBV5-6 with TRBJ2-1; no reliable D call. CDR3 length: 14 amino acids. CDR1 and CDR2 from the germline V gene are SGHDT and YYEEEE. With 0 bases removed from V and 8 bases from J, the gap between germline ends came to 12 bases. CDR3 nucleotides: TGTGCCAGCAGCTTGGTAGGGCATCTGGATGAGCAGTTCTTC. Translation: CASSLVGHLDEQFF.

CDR3 in DNA: TGCGCCAGCAGCCAAGATGGGAGGGCCACCGGGGAGCTGTTTTTT. This encodes CASSQDGRATGELFF. The chain recombines TRBV4-3 with TRBJ2-2; 7 nucleotides agree with TRBD2. V trimming: 0 bases; J trimming: 4 bases; junction bases outside the gene matches: 2. Germline V gene data show CDR1 as LGHNA and CDR2 as YSLEER. The CDR3 sequence is 15 residues long.

The chain combines TRBV9 with TRBJ2-3; TRBD2 matches at 8 bases. CDR3 size: 15 residues. Germline CDR1 reads SGDLS; CDR2 reads YYNGEE. V shed 4 bases and J 2 bases; nucleotides not matched to a gene: 6. The CDR3 DNA reads TGTGCCAGCAGCACCGCGGGGGGCCCCACAGATACGCAGTATTTT. Its translation: CASSTAGGPTDTQYF.

Concerning this clone itself: Germline and junction disagree at one end, which may indicate a read error. This sequence joins TRBV29-1 and TRBJ2-3; D gene unclear. The germline CDR1 and CDR2 sequences are SQVTM and ANQGSEA. This CDR3 is 12 amino acids long. CDR3: CSVEISTDTQYF. The CDR3 coding sequence is TGCAGCGTTGAAATAAGCACCGATACGCAGTATTTT.

The chain links TRBV10-3 to TRBJ2-7, with D tentatively TRBD2 (5 bases). CDR3 length equals 13 residues. Trimming removed 10 bases at V and 7 bases at J, with 20 bases between. The germline V gene encodes CDR1 ENHRY and CDR2 SYGVKD. DNA for the CDR3: TGTGCCAGCCGGGGAGTCCCAGGAGTGGAGCAGTACTTC. Translating it yields CASRGVPGVEQYF.

The chain links TRBV15 to TRBJ1-4; D is undetermined. V gave up 1 base and J gave up 7 bases, with 7 bases separating them. The CDR3 extends over 13 amino acids. Germline values: CDR1 LNHNV, CDR2 YYDKDF (reference sequence). This CDR3 is CATSRGSVEKLFF. CDR3 sequence (DNA): TGTGCCACCAGCAGAGGGTCGGTTGAAAAACTGTTTTTT.

In DNA, the CDR3 is TGCGCCAGCAGCTCACCTCAGGGATCTCTAAACACTGAAGCTTTCTTT. Its protein product is CASSSPQGSLNTEAFF. The chain employs TRBV5-1 and TRBJ1-1; TRBD1 is a possible D gene (5 bases). From germline, CDR1 is SGHRS and CDR2 YFSETQ. The CDR3 consists of 16 residues. Trimming took 3 bases from V and 2 from J, leaving 17 bases between them.

This chain connects TRBV7-3 to TRBJ2-1; 12 bases are shared with TRBD2. The CDR3 loop spans 16 amino acids. With 5 bases clipped from V and 10 bases from J, the junction kept 12 bases outside the gene matches. Germline CDR1 SGHTA, CDR2 FQGTGA. CDR3 nucleotide sequence: TGTGCCAGCAGCCCGGACCGACTAGCGGGAGCTCAAGAGCAGTTCTTC. This sequence encodes CASSPDRLAGAQEQFF.

Note on this clone: The sample holds other DNA sequences that translate to the same CDR3. The chain carries TRBV6-1 and TRBJ1-5; no firm D call. The CDR3 contains 13 residues. Germline assignment: CDR1 MNHNS and CDR2 SASEGT. Trimming cost V 1 base and J 3 bases, with 4 bases left between them. The CDR3 region has the DNA TGTGCCAGCAGTGAAGGGACCAATCAGCCCCAGCATTTT. It encodes CASSEGTNQPQHF.

The genes are TRBV5-6 and TRBJ1-1; 8 positions agree with TRBD1. Unmatched junction bases numbered 1, after V lost 5 bases and J lost 1 base. This CDR3 has 13 amino acids. Germline-derived CDR1 and CDR2 are SGHDT and YYEEEE. CDR3 region: CASRQGGNTEAFF. The CDR3 DNA reads as TGTGCCAGCAGACAGGGGGGGAACACTGAAGCTTTCTTT.

The rearrangement uses TRBV4-3 and TRBJ2-1, with a weak D call TRBD1 (5 bases). Germline assignment: CDR1 LGHNA and CDR2 YSLEER. The CDR3 length is 17 residues. The V end lost 3 bases, the J end lost 4 bases, and 19 bases lay between the germline ends. CDR3: CASSHRATDPNYNEQFF. The CDR3 bases are TGCGCCAGCAGCCACCGAGCGACAGACCCCAATTACAATGAGCAGTTCTTC.

This clone showed up just once. The J gene is TRBJ2-7, the V gene TRBV5-4; no reliable D call. This CDR3 is built from 13 residues. V lost 2 bases and J 3 bases, leaving 9 bases between the germline ends. The germline CDR1 and CDR2 sequences are SGHNT and YYREEE (reference sequence). The CDR3: CASSLAPNYEQYF. CDR3 coding DNA: TGTGCCAGCAGCTTAGCGCCGAACTACGAGCAGTACTTC.

The V gene is TRBV27, the J gene TRBJ2-5; D possibly corresponds to TRBD1 (5 bases). CDR3 length: 13 residues. Trimming left V 7 bases short and J 0 bases short, with 9 bases between. CDR1 MNHEY and CDR2 SMNVEV come from the germline V gene (reference sequence). CDR3 sequence: CASIDRYQETQYF. Written as DNA, the CDR3 is TGTGCCAGCATTGACAGATACCAAGAGACCCAGTACTTC.

The rearrangement joins TRBV15 to TRBJ1-5, with 7 bases matching TRBD1. The CDR3 loop spans 16 amino acids. Trimming removed 3 bases from V and 1 base from J; junction bases left unmatched: 6. From germline, CDR1 is LNHNV and CDR2 YYDKDF (reference sequence). The CDR3 reads CATSRTGIGSNQPQHF. The DNA for the CDR3 is TGTGCCACCAGCAGGACAGGGATCGGAAGCAATCAGCCCCAGCATTTT.

This rearrangement joins TRBV6-2 or TRBV6-3 to TRBJ2-5; D gene unclear. V dropped 5 bases and J dropped 0 bases, with 1 base sitting between them. This CDR3 has 11 residues. Germline V gene data show CDR1 as MNHEY and CDR2 as SVGEGT. CDR3 coding DNA: TGTGCCAGCAGTAACCAAGAGACCCAGTACTTC. It yields the protein CASSNQETQYF.

The chain uses TRBV6-5 and TRBJ1-1; no firm D call. This CDR3 contains 13 residues. CDR1 and CDR2 from the germline V gene are MNHEY and SVGAGI. V lost 6 bases, J lost 1 base, and 9 bases lay in between. The CDR3 bases are TGTGCCAGCAGACGTCCACAGAACACTGAAGCTTTCTTT. This codes for CASRRPQNTEAFF.

This chain joins TRBV28 and TRBJ2-7, with D hard to call. Germline loops: CDR1 MDHEN, CDR2 SYDVKM. CDR3 length: 13 residues. Trimming removed 6 bases from V and 2 bases from J, with 11 bases in between. As DNA, the CDR3 is TGTGCCAGCAGAAGCCCTGAAGCCTACGAGCAGTACTTC. Protein product: CASRSPEAYEQYF. The full variable domain, in which reference TRBV28 and TRBJ2-7 provide the parts outside the CDR3, is DVKVTQSSRYLVKRTGEKVFLECVQDMDHENMFWYRQDPGLGLRLIYFSYDVKMKEKGDIPEGYSVSREKKERFSLILESASTNQTSMYLCASRSPEAYEQYFGPGTRLTVT.

The J gene is TRBJ2-5, the V gene TRBV10-3, with TRBD1 identical over 8 bases. With 6 bases clipped from V and 2 bases from J, the junction kept 2 bases outside the gene matches. The CDR3 contains 13 residues. Germline CDR1 reads ENHRY; CDR2 reads SYGVKD. CDR3: CAIRTGAQETQYF. The CDR3 DNA sequence: TGTGCCATCAGGACAGGGGCTCAAGAGACCCAGTACTTC.

This rearrangement joins TRBV9 to TRBJ2-1; D ambiguous. V lost 1 base, J lost 5 bases, and 4 bases lay in between. Germline assignment: CDR1 SGDLS and CDR2 YYNGEE. The CDR3 runs to 12 residues. This CDR3 is CASSVRDNEQFF. The CDR3 region has the DNA TGTGCCAGCAGCGTACGCGACAATGAGCAGTTCTTC.